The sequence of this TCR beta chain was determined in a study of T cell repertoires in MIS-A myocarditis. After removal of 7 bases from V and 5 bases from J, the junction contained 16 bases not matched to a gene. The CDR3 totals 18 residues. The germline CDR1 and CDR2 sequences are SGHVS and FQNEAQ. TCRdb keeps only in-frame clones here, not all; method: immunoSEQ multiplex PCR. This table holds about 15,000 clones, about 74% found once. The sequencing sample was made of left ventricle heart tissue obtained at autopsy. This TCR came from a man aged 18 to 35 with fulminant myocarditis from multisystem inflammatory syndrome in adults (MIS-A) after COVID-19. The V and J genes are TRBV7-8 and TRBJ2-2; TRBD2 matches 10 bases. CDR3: CASTASGAGGITTGELFF. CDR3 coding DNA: TGTGCCAGCACCGCCTCAGGAGCGGGGGGGATTACAACCGGGGAGCTGTTTTTT.